This T cell receptor (beta chain) emerged from a study of cytomegalovirus exposure and HLA in healthy donors. Germline lookup yields CDR1 SEHNR and CDR2 FQNEAQ (reference sequence). CDR3 length equals 15 residues. Trimming removed 5 bases from V and 2 bases from J; junction bases left unmatched: 7. The table lists this clone with a few counts. Both 60 Vbeta primers and 13 Jbeta primers went into the PCR. The table came from immunoSEQ multiplex PCR; TCRdb's copy has only in-frame clones and leaves some out. The sample records 180,000 or so clones, more than 60% being singletons. This TCR came from a woman aged 40 to 49 in good health and CMV-seropositive. This sequence joins TRBV7-9 and TRBJ2-7; 9 bases align to TRBD1. Sequenced material: PBMCs. In DNA, the CDR3 is TGTGCCAGCAGCCCCAAGGACAGGGGCCCCTACGAGCAGTACTTC. It is translated as CASSPKDRGPYEQYF. Filled out from reference TRBV7-9 and TRBJ2-7, the complete variable domain reads DTGVSQNPRHKITKRGQNVTFRCDPISEHNRLYWYRQTLGQGPEFLTYFQNEAQLEKSRLLSDRFSAERPKGSFSTLEIQRTEQGDSAMYLCASSPKDRGPYEQYFGPGTRLTVT.